This TCR beta chain emerged from a study of identical twins. Study results and limitations: Carriage of fewer insertions was seen in abundant cord blood beta clonotypes, whereas memory repertoires showed none. The study found excess low generation probability among twin-shared out-of-frame alpha sequences.

The donors were all healthy and Caucasian. V was pared by 4 bases and J by 0 bases, with 13 bases between. This CDR3 has 15 residues. TCRdb independently ran MiXCR on the 5' RACE reads; one entry per CDR3 protein. The data hold 250,000 or so distinct CDR3 sequences, with roughly 7.5% observed a single time. This clonotype was seen repeatedly, ten times or more. The target antigen is unknown. A further study also used this sample, focusing on yellow fever vaccine responses in identical twins.

The TCR was taken from a woman between 18 and 29 years old in good health. The J gene is TRBJ2-7, the V gene TRBV12-3 or TRBV12-4; either TRBD1 or TRBD2 may fit D (5 bases each). Sequences were obtained from CD8+ T cells sorted from blood. The CDR3 sequence: CASSYSGTTSYEQYF. In DNA, the CDR3 is TGTGCCAGCAGTTACTCCGGGACGACCTCCTACGAGCAGTACTTC.